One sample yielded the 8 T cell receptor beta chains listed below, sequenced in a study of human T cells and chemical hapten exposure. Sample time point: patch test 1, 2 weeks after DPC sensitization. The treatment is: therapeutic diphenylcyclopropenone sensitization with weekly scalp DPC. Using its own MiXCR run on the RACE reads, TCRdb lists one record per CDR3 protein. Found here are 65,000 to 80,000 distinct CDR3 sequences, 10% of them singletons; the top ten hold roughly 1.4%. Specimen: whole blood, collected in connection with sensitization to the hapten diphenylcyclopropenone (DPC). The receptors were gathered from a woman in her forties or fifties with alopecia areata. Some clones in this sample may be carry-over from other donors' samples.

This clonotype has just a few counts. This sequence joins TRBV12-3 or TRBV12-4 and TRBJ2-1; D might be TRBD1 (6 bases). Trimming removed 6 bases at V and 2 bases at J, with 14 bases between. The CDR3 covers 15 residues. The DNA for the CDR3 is TGTGCCAGCAGGAAATTAACAGGGACCTACAATGAGCAGTTCTTC. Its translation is CASRKLTGTYNEQFF.

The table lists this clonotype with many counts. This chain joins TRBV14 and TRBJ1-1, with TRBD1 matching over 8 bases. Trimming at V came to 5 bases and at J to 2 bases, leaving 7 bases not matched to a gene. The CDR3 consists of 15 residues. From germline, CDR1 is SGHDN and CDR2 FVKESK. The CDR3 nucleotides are TGTGCCAGCAGCTCTCGGACAGGGCGCAACACTGAAGCTTTCTTT. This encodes CASSSRTGRNTEAFF.

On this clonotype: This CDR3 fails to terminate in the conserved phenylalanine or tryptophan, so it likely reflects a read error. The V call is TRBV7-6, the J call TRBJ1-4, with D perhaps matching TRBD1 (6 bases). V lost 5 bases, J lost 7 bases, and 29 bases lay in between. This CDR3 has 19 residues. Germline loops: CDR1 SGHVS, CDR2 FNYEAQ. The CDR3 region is CASSPGGGRYRVQSEKLFS. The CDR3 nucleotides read TGTGCCAGCAGCCCCGGAGGAGGGAGGTACAGGGTTCAAAGTGAAAAACTGTTTTCT.

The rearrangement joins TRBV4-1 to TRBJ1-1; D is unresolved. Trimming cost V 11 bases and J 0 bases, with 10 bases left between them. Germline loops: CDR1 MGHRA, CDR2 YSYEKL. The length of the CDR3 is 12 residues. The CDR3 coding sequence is TGCGCCGCCGGCTCCATGAACACTGAAGCTTTCTTT. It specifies CAAGSMNTEAFF.

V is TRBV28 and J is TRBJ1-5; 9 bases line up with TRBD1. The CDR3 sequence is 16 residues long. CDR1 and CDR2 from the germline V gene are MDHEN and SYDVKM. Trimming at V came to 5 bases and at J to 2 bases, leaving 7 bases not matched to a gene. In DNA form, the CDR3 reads TGTGCCAGCAGTACCCTGGACAGGGGAGGCAATCAGCCCCAGCATTTT. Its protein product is CASSTLDRGGNQPQHF.

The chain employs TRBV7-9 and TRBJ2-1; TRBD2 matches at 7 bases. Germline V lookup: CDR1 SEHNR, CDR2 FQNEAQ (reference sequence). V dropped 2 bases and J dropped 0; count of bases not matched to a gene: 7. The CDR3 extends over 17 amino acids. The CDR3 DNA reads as TGTGCCAGCAGCTTACGCCTAGCGGTAAGCTCCTACAATGAGCAGTTCTTC. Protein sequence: CASSLRLAVSSYNEQFF.

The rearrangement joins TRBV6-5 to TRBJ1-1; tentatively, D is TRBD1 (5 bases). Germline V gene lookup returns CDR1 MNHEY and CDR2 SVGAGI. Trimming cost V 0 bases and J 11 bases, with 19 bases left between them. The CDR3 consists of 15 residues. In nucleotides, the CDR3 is TGTGCCAGCAGTTACTCGTCCGTGGGGACCCCGGGGGCTTTCTTT. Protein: CASSYSSVGTPGAFF.

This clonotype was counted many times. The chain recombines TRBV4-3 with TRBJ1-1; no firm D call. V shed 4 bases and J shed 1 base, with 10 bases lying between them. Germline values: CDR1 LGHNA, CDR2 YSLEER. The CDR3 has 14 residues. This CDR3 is CASSRTTRNTEAFF. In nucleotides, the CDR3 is TGCGCCAGCAGCCGAACTACCCGGAACACTGAAGCTTTCTTT.